This T cell receptor beta chain comes out of a study of blood T cell repertoires in COVID-19. Study overall: Researchers got acute and convalescent COVID-19 samples from the United States, Italy and Spain. PBMCs, B-cell-depleted T cells, or T cells provided the cDNA or gDNA that made up the material.

In the original workflow: Nucleated cell number was recorded as an estimate derived from reference gene primer amplification. Libraries were prepared by immunoSEQ multiplex PCR; TCRdb keeps only in-frame clonotypes and omits some of them. V and J calls and clone size are as listed in that table; D and trimming were resolved from the DNA. The data hold roughly 86,000 clones, with around 80% observed a single time. The CDR3 is 15 residues long. Germline CDR1 and CDR2: SGHDN and FVKESK. V lost 2 bases to trimming and J lost 5 bases, with 15 bases between them. This receptor was taken from a man aged 45-65 years who had recovered from COVID-19. The rearrangement uses TRBV14 and TRBJ1-2; tentatively, D is TRBD1 (6 bases). The sequenced material came from peripheral blood. This CDR3 reads CASSQLQGSLYGYTF. Here the CDR3 DNA reads TGTGCCAGCAGCCAACTACAGGGCTCGCTATATGGCTACACCTTC.